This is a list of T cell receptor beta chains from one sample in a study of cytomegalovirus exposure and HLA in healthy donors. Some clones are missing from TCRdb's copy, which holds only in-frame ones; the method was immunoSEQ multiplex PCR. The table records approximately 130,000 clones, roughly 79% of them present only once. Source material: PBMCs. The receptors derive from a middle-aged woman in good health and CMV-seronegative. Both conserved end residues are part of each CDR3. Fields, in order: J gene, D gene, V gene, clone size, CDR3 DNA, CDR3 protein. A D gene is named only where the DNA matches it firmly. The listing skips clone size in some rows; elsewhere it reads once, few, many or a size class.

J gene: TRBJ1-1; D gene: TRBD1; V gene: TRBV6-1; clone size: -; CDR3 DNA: TGTGCCAGCAGTGAAAAGGGGGCTGGGAACACTGAAGCTTTCTTT; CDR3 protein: CASSEKGAGNTEAFF
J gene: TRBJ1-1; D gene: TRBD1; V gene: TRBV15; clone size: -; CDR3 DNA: TGTGCCACCGCCCAGGGGGCGAACACTGAAGCTTTCTTT; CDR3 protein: CATAQGANTEAFF
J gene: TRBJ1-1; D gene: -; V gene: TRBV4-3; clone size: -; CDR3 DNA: TGCGCCAGCAGCTTTCGACAGAAAGTAACAGAAGCTTTCTTT; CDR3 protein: CASSFRQKVTEAFF
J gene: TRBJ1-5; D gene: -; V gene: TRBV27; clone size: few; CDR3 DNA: TGTGCCAGCAGTTTCGGTAGGGGATTCAATCAGCCCCAGCATTTT; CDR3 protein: CASSFGRGFNQPQHF
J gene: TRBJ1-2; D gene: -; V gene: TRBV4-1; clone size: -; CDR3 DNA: TGCGCCAGCAGCCAAGATAGGGGGACGACAGAGCGAACTAACTATGGCTACACCTTC; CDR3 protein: CASSQDRGTTERTNYGYTF
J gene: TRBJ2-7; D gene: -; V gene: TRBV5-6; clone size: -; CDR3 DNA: TGTGCCAGCAGCTTGGAAAGGGGAAGGGGCGAGCAGTACTTC; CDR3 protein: CASSLERGRGEQYF
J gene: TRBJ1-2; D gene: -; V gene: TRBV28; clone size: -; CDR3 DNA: TGTGCCAGCACCGTTTGGGGCGAAGGTTCCGAAGGCTACACCTTC; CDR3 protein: CASTVWGEGSEGYTF
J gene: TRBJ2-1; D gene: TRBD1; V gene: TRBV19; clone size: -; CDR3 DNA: TGTGCCAGTAGTAGGACCGGGACAGCCCACTCCTACAATGAGCAGTTCTTC; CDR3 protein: CASSRTGTAHSYNEQFF
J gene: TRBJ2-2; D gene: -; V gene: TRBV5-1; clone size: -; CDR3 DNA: TGCGCCAGCAGCCCCGGACACGGTCAGAACACCGGGGAGCTGTTTTTT; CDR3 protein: CASSPGHGQNTGELFF
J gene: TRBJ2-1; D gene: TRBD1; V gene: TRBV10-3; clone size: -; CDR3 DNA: TGTGCCATCGAGACCGGGACAGGGCCTTACAATGAGCAGTTCTTC; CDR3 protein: CAIETGTGPYNEQFF
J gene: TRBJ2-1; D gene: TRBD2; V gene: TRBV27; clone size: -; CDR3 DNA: TGTGCCAGCAGTTTAACCCCCGGGGGGGCTTGGGCTAATGAGCAGTTCTTC; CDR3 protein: CASSLTPGGAWANEQFF
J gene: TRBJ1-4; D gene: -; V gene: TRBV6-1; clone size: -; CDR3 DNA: TGTGCCACCCGGGACATTTCAACTAATGAAAAACTGTTTTTT; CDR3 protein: CATRDISTNEKLFF
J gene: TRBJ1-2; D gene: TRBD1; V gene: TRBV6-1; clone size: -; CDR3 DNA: TGTGCCAGCACCCACCTAACAGGGGAGGATGGCTACACCTTC; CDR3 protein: CASTHLTGEDGYTF
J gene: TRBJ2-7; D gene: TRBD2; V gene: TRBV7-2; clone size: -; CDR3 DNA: TGTGCCAGCAGCGCTGGACTAGCGGGGAGCTCCTACGAGCAGTACTTC; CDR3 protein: CASSAGLAGSSYEQYF
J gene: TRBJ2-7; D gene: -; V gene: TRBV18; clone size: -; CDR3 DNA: TGTGCCAGCTCACCAGGAGTACAGGCGAGGCAGTACTTC; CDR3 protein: CASSPGVQARQYF
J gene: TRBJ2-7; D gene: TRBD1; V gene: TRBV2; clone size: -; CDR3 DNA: TGTGCCAGCAGTGGGACGGGACAGGGACAGGGAAACGAGCAGTACTTC; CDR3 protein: CASSGTGQGQGNEQYF
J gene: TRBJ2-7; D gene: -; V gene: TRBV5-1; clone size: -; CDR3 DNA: TGCGCCAGCAGCCTGGACAGGGAGGGGTTGGAGCAGTACTTC; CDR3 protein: CASSLDREGLEQYF
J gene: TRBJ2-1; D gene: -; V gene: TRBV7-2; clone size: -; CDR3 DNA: TGTGCCAGCAGCCCACGACAGGGTCCGGGGGTTGAGCAGTTCTTC; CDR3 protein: CASSPRQGPGVEQFF
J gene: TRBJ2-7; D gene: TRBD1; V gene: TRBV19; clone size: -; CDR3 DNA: TGTGCCAGTAGTTTCCGACAGGGGCTCGGGCAGGAGCAGTACTTC; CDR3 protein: CASSFRQGLGQEQYF
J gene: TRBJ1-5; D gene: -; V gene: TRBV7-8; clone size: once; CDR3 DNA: TGTGCCAGCAGCTTAGCACCGGTCGCTAGCAATCAGCCCCAGCATTTT; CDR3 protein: CASSLAPVASNQPQHF
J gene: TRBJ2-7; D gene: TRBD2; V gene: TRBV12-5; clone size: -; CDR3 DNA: TGTGCTAGTGGTATAGCTGGCAGGGCAACTAGCGGGGGAGGCTACGAGCAGTACTTC; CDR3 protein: CASGIAGRATSGGGYEQYF
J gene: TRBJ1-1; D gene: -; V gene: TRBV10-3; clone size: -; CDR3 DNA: TGTGCCATCAGTGAGGTGGCGGGCACTGAAGCTTTCTTT; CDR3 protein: CAISEVAGTEAFF
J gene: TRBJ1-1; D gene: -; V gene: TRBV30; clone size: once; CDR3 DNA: TGTGCCTGGAGTGTCGGACAGAGGAACACTGAAGCTTTCTTT; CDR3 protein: CAWSVGQRNTEAFF
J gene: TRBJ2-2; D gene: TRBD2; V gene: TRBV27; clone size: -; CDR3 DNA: TGTGCCAGCAGTTCTAGCGGACGGAACACCGGGGAGCTGTTTTTT; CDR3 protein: CASSSSGRNTGELFF
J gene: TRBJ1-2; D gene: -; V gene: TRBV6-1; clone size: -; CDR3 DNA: TGTGCCAGCAGTGATGGGCACTTCTATGGCTACACCTTC; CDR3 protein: CASSDGHFYGYTF
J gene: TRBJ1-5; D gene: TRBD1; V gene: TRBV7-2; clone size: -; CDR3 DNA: TGTGCCAGCAGCTTAAGGCCCCCGGGACAGGGGGCGCACCGTCAGCCCCAGCATTTT; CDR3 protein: CASSLRPPGQGAHRQPQHF
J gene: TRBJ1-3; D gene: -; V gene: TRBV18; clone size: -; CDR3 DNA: TGTGCCAGCTCACCACCGTCGGAGGGAAACACCATATATTTT; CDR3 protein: CASSPPSEGNTIYF
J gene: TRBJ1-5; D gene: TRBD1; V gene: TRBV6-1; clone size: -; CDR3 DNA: TGTGCCAGCCGGGGACAGGGAGCCCAGCCCCAGCATTTT; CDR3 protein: CASRGQGAQPQHF
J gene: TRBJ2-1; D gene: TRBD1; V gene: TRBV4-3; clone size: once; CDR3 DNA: TGCGCCAGCAACCACGGGACAGGCTCTCTTTTCTTC; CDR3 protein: CASNHGTGSLFF
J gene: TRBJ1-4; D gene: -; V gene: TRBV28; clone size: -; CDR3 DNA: TGTGCCAGCAGTTCCCTCCTTGGGGCTACTAATGAAAAACTGTTTTTT; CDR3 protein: CASSSLLGATNEKLFF
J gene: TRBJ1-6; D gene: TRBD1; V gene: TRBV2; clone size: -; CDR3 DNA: TGTGCCAGCCAGAGACAGGGGGCTAATAATTCACCCCTCCACTTT; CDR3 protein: CASQRQGANNSPLHF
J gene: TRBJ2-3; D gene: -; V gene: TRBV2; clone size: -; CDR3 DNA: TGTGCCGACAGGCGGAGAGCAGATACGCAGTATTTT; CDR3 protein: CADRRRADTQYF
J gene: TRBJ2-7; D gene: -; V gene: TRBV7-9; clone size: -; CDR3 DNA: TGTGCCAGCAGCCGGAACCGGGAATCCTCCTACGAGCAGTACTTC; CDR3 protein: CASSRNRESSYEQYF
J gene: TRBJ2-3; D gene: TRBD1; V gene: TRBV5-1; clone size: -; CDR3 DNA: TGCGCCAGCAGCTTGGGAACCCCGGGACAGCTAAGCACAGATACGCAGTATTTT; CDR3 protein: CASSLGTPGQLSTDTQYF
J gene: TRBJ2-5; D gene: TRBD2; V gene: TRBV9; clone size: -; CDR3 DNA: TGTGCCAGCAGCAGGGGACTAGCGGGGAAAGAGACCCAGTACTTC; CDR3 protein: CASSRGLAGKETQYF
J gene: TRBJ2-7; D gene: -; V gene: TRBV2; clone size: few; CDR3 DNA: TGTGCCAGCAGTGGCCAGGGCGAAGGGGAGCAGTACTTC; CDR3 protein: CASSGQGEGEQYF
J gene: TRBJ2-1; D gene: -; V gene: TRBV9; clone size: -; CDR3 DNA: TGTGCCAGCAGCACTCGGGATCCTTACAATGAGCAGTTCTTC; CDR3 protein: CASSTRDPYNEQFF
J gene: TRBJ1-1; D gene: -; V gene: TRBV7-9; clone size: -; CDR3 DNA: TGTGCCAGCAGCTTACTAAGTAGGAACACTGAAGCTTTCTTT; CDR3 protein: CASSLLSRNTEAFF
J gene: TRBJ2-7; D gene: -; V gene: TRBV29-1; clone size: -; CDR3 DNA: TGCAGCGTTGAAGACCCCCAGGGTACAGGGTGCGAGCAGTACTTC; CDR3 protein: CSVEDPQGTGCEQYF
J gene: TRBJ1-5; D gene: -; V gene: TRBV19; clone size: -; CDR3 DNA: TGTGCCAGTAGGCGGGCCCCCTTGAATTTGCAGCCCCAGCATTTT; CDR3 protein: CASRRAPLNLQPQHF
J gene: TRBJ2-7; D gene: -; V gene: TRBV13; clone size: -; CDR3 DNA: TGTGCCAGCAGCGTCCCCAACATTCCCTACGAGCAGTACTTC; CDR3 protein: CASSVPNIPYEQYF
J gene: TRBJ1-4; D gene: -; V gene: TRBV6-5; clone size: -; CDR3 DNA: TGTGCCAGCAGTTACGGGGACAAAATTGGGAAACTGTTTTTT; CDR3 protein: CASSYGDKIGKLFF
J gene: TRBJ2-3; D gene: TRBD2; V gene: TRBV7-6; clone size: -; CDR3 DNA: TGTGCCAGCAGCCCTGGACTAGCGAGAAGGGATACGCAGTATTTT; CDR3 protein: CASSPGLARRDTQYF
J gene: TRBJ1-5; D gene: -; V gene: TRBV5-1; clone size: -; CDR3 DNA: TGCGCCAGCAGCTTGGGAGACATTCTGAGCAATCAGCCCCAGCATTTT; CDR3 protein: CASSLGDILSNQPQHF
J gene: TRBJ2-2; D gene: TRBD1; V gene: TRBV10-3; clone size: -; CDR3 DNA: TGTGCCATCAGCCCGGACAGGGACACCGGGGAGCTGTTTTTT; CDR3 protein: CAISPDRDTGELFF
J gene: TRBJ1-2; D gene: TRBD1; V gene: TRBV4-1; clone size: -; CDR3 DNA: TGCGCCAGCAGCCAGGAAGGACAGGGGGGTATCGGTGGCTACACCTTC; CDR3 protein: CASSQEGQGGIGGYTF
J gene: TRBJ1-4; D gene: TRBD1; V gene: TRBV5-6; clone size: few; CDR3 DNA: TGTGCCAGCAGCTTCCTTCCCGGACAGGGCAATGAAAAACTGTTTTTT; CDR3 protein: CASSFLPGQGNEKLFF
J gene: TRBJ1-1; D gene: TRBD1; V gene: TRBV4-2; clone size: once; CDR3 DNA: TGTGCCAGCAGCCAGACGGACAGGGCGAGGAGAGCTTTCTTT; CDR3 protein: CASSQTDRARRAFF